This TCR beta chain was sequenced in a study of cytomegalovirus exposure and HLA in healthy donors (dated by TCRdb to 2016 to 2017). Concerning the study at large: According to a later analysis, the roughly 120 validation repertoires were produced on the same platform as the 680 or so repertoires of the first cohort. The study aimed to test whether signatures of past pathogen exposure could be identified by cataloging public T cell receptors. A separate validation cohort of about 110 different subjects was used in addition to the approximately 670-subject first cohort. The study combined high-throughput TCR immunosequencing, statistical association of individual TCRs with disease status, and machine learning to predict cytomegalovirus infection status.

As regards this clone: Its recognized antigen is unknown. The sample holds no much larger clone one base away, and base qualities are not on file.

The library came from the immunoSEQ multiplex PCR assay. The paper's data handling went like this. A statistical classification framework was built to diagnose cytomegalovirus status from the catalog of TCR beta chain sequences. This immuneACCESS table, as held by TCRdb, lists in-frame sequences with V and J called but not all clones. Of the missing ones, under half trace to an unresolved V gene in checked studies; the others have no known cause. Clonal size and the V and J genes are those of that table, whereas D and trimming came from the DNA. For this sample the table gives roughly 67,000 clones, of which 91% were detected only once. Just over 3% of the sample comes from the top ten. Separate from the roughly 630-subject first cohort, the validation cohort of roughly 120 subjects was the group to which the donors belonged. Between the V and J ends, shortened by 5 bases and 4 bases respectively, the junction contains 15 bases. Including the terminal cysteine and phenylalanine, the CDR3 comprises 15 residues. The kept DNA is CDR3 alone, 45 bases in frame from the first base. The germline V gene yields MDHEN for CDR1 and SYDVKM for CDR2.

Broad study findings and their caveats: A few of the identified cytomegalovirus-associated TCR beta chains were confirmed in vitro to be specific for cytomegalovirus antigens. Across donors, most TCR sequences were observed very rarely, whereas some public TCRs were present in many individuals. A later analysis found that TCRs clustered in the first cohort also tended to co-occur in the roughly 120 validation repertoires, with approximately 93% of cluster scores above 0. In both the original and validation cohorts, the classifier was reported to diagnose cytomegalovirus status with high specificity and sensitivity. The authors suggested that the approach could potentially be extended to other disease states and immunological phenotypes. A total of 164 TCR beta chains were listed by the study as associated with cytomegalovirus. A later analysis had no HLA typing for the validation cohort, so co-occurrence there was scored across all 120 or so repertoires.

Input material: PBMCs. This receptor was identified in a man younger than 30 in good health and CMV-seronegative. The V and J segments used are TRBV28 and TRBJ1-3; 5 matching bases give a weak D call of TRBD1. The nucleotides are TGTGCCAGCAGTACAACTACAGGTCTCGGAAACACCATATATTTT. This sequence encodes CASSTTTGLGNTIYF.